The 26 T cell receptor beta chains below were found in one sample sequenced in a study of blood T cells in healthy people across ages. Combining a sample-barcoded 5' primer with a J-beta primer mix, a second PCR ran for about 6 to 12 cycles. TCRdb called the 5' RACE reads again in MiXCR, with one record for every CDR3 protein. Here the sample spans more than 650,000 distinct CDR3 sequences, 20% to 30% being singletons. The same sample was also studied in work on T cells of mothers and their children.

Sequences were obtained from blood. Source of these receptors: a boy aged 5-17 years in good health.

This clonotype was seen once. The J gene is TRBJ2-5, the V gene TRBV9, with TRBD2 matching 11 bases. Trimming removed 0 bases from V and 2 bases from J; junction bases left unmatched: 9. The CDR3 spans 18 residues. Germline CDR1 is SGDLS and CDR2 is YYNGEE. CDR3 region: CASSVGNWIAGGQETQYF. As DNA, the CDR3 is TGTGCCAGCAGCGTAGGGAATTGGATAGCGGGGGGGCAAGAGACCCAGTACTTC.

The chain carries TRBV5-1 and TRBJ2-7, with a weak D call TRBD1 (5 bases). V was shortened by 4 bases and J by 5 bases, with 22 bases between the two germline ends. The CDR3 spans 16 residues. Germline assignment: CDR1 SGHRS and CDR2 YFSETQ. The CDR3 region is CASSPDGAPTLDEQYF. The CDR3 bases are TGCGCCAGCAGCCCAGATGGGGCACCGACGTTGGACGAGCAGTACTTC.

This clonotype appeared a few times. V and J are TRBV9 and TRBJ2-5, with a tentative D call TRBD1 (6 bases). Judging by the DNA end, TRBJ2-7 fits better; the J call may be wrong. This CDR3 comprises 14 residues. Germline-derived CDR1 and CDR2 are SGDLS and YYNGEE. The CDR3 region has the DNA TGTGCCAGCAGCGTAGGGACAGACCCCTACGAGCAGTACTTC. Translated, it gives CASSVGTDPYEQYF.

The genes are TRBV29-1 and TRBJ2-3; 8 bases match TRBD2. The CDR3 sequence is 14 residues long. Trimming removed 3 bases from V and 8 bases from J; junction bases left unmatched: 10. Germline V CDR1 and CDR2: SQVTM, ANQGSEA. CDR3 sequence reads: CSVDMSAGGGTQYF. The DNA for the CDR3 is TGCAGCGTTGATATGTCGGCGGGGGGTGGTACGCAGTATTTT.

CDR3 coding DNA: TGCAGTGCTACCCACGGGGGAAGCTCCTACAATGAGCAGTTCTTC. Translating it yields CSATHGGSSYNEQFF. The chain is built from TRBV20-1 and TRBJ2-1; a possible D gene is TRBD2 (6 bases). V lost 4 bases to trimming and J lost 0 bases, with 13 bases between them. The CDR3 sequence is 15 residues long. Germline lookup yields CDR1 DFQATT and CDR2 SNEGSKA (reference sequence).

The chain combines TRBV30 with TRBJ2-5; TRBD1 matches 7 bases. Germline V lookup: CDR1 GTSNPN, CDR2 SVGIG (reference sequence). The CDR3 is made up of 11 amino acids. Trimming took 4 bases from V and 5 from J; bases not matched to a gene: 1. CDR3 loop: CAWKGAETQYF. CDR3 coding DNA: TGTGCCTGGAAGGGGGCTGAGACCCAGTACTTC.

J is TRBJ2-5 and V is TRBV18, with 8 positions matching TRBD2. J lost 3 bases, V lost 0 bases, and 3 bases had no gene match. CDR1 KGHSH and CDR2 LQKENI come from the germline V gene. The CDR3 is made up of 15 amino acids. The CDR3 protein is CASSPPSGGEETQYF. The CDR3 DNA reads as TGTGCCAGCTCACCACCGTCGGGGGGGGAAGAGACCCAGTACTTC.

This clonotype was detected a few times. The chain joins TRBV20-1 to TRBJ2-3, with 8 nucleotides matching TRBD2. This CDR3 contains 15 residues. CDR1 is DFQATT and CDR2 is SNEGSKA in the germline V gene (reference sequence). Trimming removed 1 base from V and 4 bases from J; junction bases left unmatched: 7. The CDR3: CSARGQTSASDTQYF. The CDR3 region has the DNA TGCAGTGCTAGAGGTCAGACTAGCGCTTCAGATACGCAGTATTTT.

This chain connects TRBV6-5 to TRBJ2-2; D gene ambiguous. Per the germline V gene, CDR1 is MNHEY and CDR2 is SVGAGI. CDR3 length: 15 residues. V lost 0 bases and J lost 5, with 10 bases in between. In DNA form, the CDR3 reads TGTGCCAGCAGTTACTCAGGGTTGAGGACCGGGGAGCTGTTTTTT. It codes for CASSYSGLRTGELFF.

This clonotype was seen a handful of times. This chain links TRBV5-5 with TRBJ2-5; TRBD1 agrees at 7 bases. The CDR3 totals 13 residues. Germline V gene sequence: CDR1 SGHKS, CDR2 YYEKEE (reference sequence). Losses at the gene ends were 6 bases for V and 3 bases for J; bases not matched to a gene: 5. For the CDR3, the DNA is TGTGCCAGCACCTCAGGGACAGAAGAGACCCAGTACTTC. This encodes CASTSGTEETQYF.

The chain links TRBV18 to TRBJ2-2; 8 positions agree with TRBD2. V lost 8 bases, J lost 0 bases, and 5 bases stayed unmatched. The CDR3 is 15 residues long. Germline values: CDR1 KGHSH, CDR2 LQKENI. The CDR3 is CASTRTSSNTGELFF. Written as DNA, the CDR3 is TGTGCCAGCACCCGGACTAGCTCGAACACCGGGGAGCTGTTTTTT.

This clonotype was seen only a few times. The CDR3 nucleotides are TGTGCCAGCAGTTTTGGGGGACATCATCGCCAAGAGACCCAGTACTTC. Encoded protein: CASSFGGHHRQETQYF. This sequence joins TRBV27 and TRBJ2-5; D is possibly TRBD1 (6 bases). Germline CDR1 MNHEY, CDR2 SMNVEV (reference sequence). Trimming pared 3 bases from V and 1 base from J, leaving 15 bases between. This CDR3 region has 16 residues.

This clonotype was seen a handful of times. The J gene is TRBJ2-4, the V gene TRBV3-1; TRBD2 agrees at 14 bases. The CDR3 spans 18 residues. Germline V gene sequence: CDR1 LGHDT, CDR2 YNNKEL (reference sequence). The V segment lost 0 bases and the J segment 6 bases; nucleotides outside the gene matches: 7. This CDR3 is CASSQDLWTSGGLNIQYF. As DNA, the CDR3 is TGTGCCAGCAGCCAAGATCTGTGGACTAGCGGGGGGTTAAACATTCAGTACTTC.

V and J are TRBV20-1 and TRBJ2-1; D may match TRBD1 or TRBD2 (5 bases each). Germline values: CDR1 DFQATT, CDR2 SNEGSKA (reference sequence). With 7 bases removed from V and 4 bases from J, the gap between germline ends came to 17 bases. The CDR3 contains 14 residues. CDR3 in amino acids: CSGTGALGYNEQFF. Written as DNA, the CDR3 is TGCAGTGGTACCGGGGCCTTGGGGTACAATGAGCAGTTCTTC.

The genes are TRBV3-1 and TRBJ2-2; D remains ambiguous. V dropped 1 base and J dropped 4 bases, with 7 bases sitting between them. Looked up from germline, CDR1 is LGHDT and CDR2 is YNNKEL (reference sequence). The CDR3 loop spans 14 amino acids. CDR3 residues: CASSQVLSTGELFF. DNA of the CDR3: TGTGCCAGCAGCCAAGTTCTCAGCACCGGGGAGCTGTTTTTT.

This clonotype has ten or more counts. The chain combines TRBV12-3 or TRBV12-4 with TRBJ2-5; D gene ambiguous. Between the trimmed V and J ends, which lost 6 bases and 4 bases, there was a span of 21 bases. CDR3 length: 16 residues. Here the CDR3 reads CASSHPPHSRPETQYF. The CDR3 DNA reads as TGTGCCAGCAGCCATCCACCCCACTCCCGGCCAGAGACCCAGTACTTC.

This chain joins TRBV7-2 and TRBJ2-1; 9 nucleotides align to TRBD2. Germline V gene data show CDR1 as SGHTA and CDR2 as FQGNSA. V gave up 3 bases and J gave up 6 bases; unmatched junction bases: 3. This CDR3 is 14 amino acids long. CDR3 sequence: CASSFGLAINEQFF. CDR3 DNA: TGTGCCAGCAGCTTCGGACTAGCGATCAATGAGCAGTTCTTC.

This chain uses TRBV11-2 with TRBJ2-5, with 7 nucleotides matching TRBD1. The J call may not be correct, given that the DNA end is closer to TRBJ2-1. The CDR3 has 15 amino acids. Per the germline V gene, CDR1 is SGHAT and CDR2 is FQNNGV. For the CDR3, the DNA is TGTGCCAGCAGCGCCCTGACAGGGATTGGCAATGAGCAGTTCTTC. Its translation is CASSALTGIGNEQFF.

V is TRBV12-3 or TRBV12-4 and J is TRBJ2-3, with 10 bases lining up with TRBD2. The CDR3 has 15 residues. Trimming cost V 6 bases and J 3 bases; bases outside gene matches: 6. CDR3 bases: TGTGCCAGCAGACTTACTAGCGGGATAACAGATACGCAGTATTTT. It is translated as CASRLTSGITDTQYF.

This chain connects TRBV5-1 to TRBJ1-5, with a tentative D call TRBD1 (5 bases). Trimming removed 1 base at V and 5 bases at J, with 10 bases between. The CDR3 spans 14 residues. Germline CDR1 and CDR2: SGHRS and YFSETQ. The CDR3 region is CASSLSGDDQPQHF. The CDR3 region has the DNA TGCGCCAGCAGCTTGAGTGGGGACGATCAGCCCCAGCATTTT.

V usage is TRBV18 and J usage is TRBJ1-5, with 10 bases matching TRBD1. CDR1 and CDR2 (germline): KGHSH, LQKENI. V shed 3 bases, J shed 11 bases, and the junction held 10 bases outside the gene matches. The CDR3 contains 15 residues. The CDR3 here is CASSPLKGQGVTQHF. CDR3 sequence (DNA): TGTGCCAGCTCACCTCTTAAAGGACAGGGGGTTACCCAGCATTTT.

A few counts support this clonotype. The chain has TRBV12-3 or TRBV12-4 and TRBJ1-1, with a possible D match to TRBD1 (6 bases). This CDR3 is built from 14 residues. The V end was cut by 5 bases, the J end by 3 bases, with 13 bases between. Here the CDR3 reads CASSLSRGDTEAFF. The CDR3 nucleotides are TGTGCCAGCAGTCTCTCCAGGGGAGACACTGAAGCTTTCTTT.

This clonotype was detected only a few times. This chain connects TRBV7-9 to TRBJ1-2, with D unclear. The CDR3 length is 13 residues. The germline V gene encodes CDR1 SEHNR and CDR2 FQNEAQ (reference sequence). V was trimmed by 2 bases and J by 9 bases, leaving 13 bases between them. The CDR3 region is CASSLPAGESYTF. The CDR3 nucleotides read TGTGCCAGCAGCTTACCCGCGGGAGAAAGCTACACCTTC.

This clonotype has only a few counts. This chain connects TRBV6-6 to TRBJ2-1; TRBD1 matches 7 bases. The junction had 5 bases not matched to a gene; V was cut back by 0 bases and J by 6 bases. CDR3 length: 15 amino acids. CDR1 and CDR2 (germline): MNHNY, SVGAGI (reference sequence). The DNA of the CDR3 is TGTGCCAGCAGTTACTCGATGACAGGGCTCAATGAGCAGTTCTTC. It is translated as CASSYSMTGLNEQFF.

This chain connects TRBV12-3 or TRBV12-4 to TRBJ2-5; D is perhaps TRBD2 (5 bases). Between the trimmed V and J ends, which lost 6 bases and 1 base, there was a span of 9 bases. The CDR3 runs to 13 residues. The CDR3 here is CASRQDSQETQYF. CDR3 in DNA: TGTGCCAGCAGGCAGGACTCCCAAGAGACCCAGTACTTC.

The chain is built from TRBV29-1 and TRBJ2-2, with D possibly being TRBD1 (6 bases). Germline V lookup: CDR1 SQVTM, CDR2 ANQGSEA. The V and J ends lost 6 bases and 0 bases respectively, with 14 bases between them. The CDR3 contains 15 residues. CDR3 bases: TGCAGCGTCGCCGCACAGGGAACGAACACCGGGGAGCTGTTTTTT. It codes for CSVAAQGTNTGELFF.